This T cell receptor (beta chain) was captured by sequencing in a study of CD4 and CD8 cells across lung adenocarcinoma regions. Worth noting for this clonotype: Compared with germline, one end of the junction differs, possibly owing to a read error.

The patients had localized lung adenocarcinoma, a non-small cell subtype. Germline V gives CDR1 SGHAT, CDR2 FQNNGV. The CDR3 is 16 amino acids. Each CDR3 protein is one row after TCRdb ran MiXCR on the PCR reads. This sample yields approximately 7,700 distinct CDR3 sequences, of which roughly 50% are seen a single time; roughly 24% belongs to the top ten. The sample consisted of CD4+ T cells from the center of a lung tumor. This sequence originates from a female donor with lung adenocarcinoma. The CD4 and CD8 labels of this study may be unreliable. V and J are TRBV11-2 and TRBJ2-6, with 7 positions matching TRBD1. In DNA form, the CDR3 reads TGTGCCAGCAGCCCAATTGACAGGGCTGGGGCCAACGTCCAGAACTTC. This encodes CASSPIDRAGANVQNF.